This T cell receptor beta chain was retrieved from a study of metastatic and nonmetastatic thyroid tumors. As for the study in general: A comparison of repertoires was made across blood and tumor or nodule tissue from malignant and benign thyroid patients.

Study-wide findings and caveats: Versus benign nodules, malignant thyroid tumors reportedly had significantly higher TCR beta diversity, in blood and tumor.

In the authors' methods: Building a distant-metastasis classifier for papillary thyroid cancer drew on CDR3 differences across clinicopathological groups. MiXCR was used by TCRdb to re-call the PCR reads. TCRdb's processing, not the authors' own work, is the source of the V and J calls. Here the sample spans approximately 84,000 clones, more than 12% being singletons. This clone was recorded at least ten times. Antigen: not known. The CDR3 runs to 13 residues. V lost 6 bases and J lost 5, with 13 bases in between. Germline CDR1 DFQATT, CDR2 SNEGSKA (reference sequence). No patient had received any treatment before thyroid surgery.

This chain uses TRBV20-1 with TRBJ2-2, with D perhaps being TRBD1 or TRBD2 (6 bases each). The clonotype originates from a female donor with papillary thyroid cancer or a benign thyroid nodule (not recorded which). Some clones in this sample may be carry-over from other donors' samples. The sample comprised blood. CDR3 nucleotides: TGCAGTGCATCGGGGGCGCGGACCGGGGAGCTGTTTTTT. It translates to CSASGARTGELFF.